The 9 T cell receptor beta chains given below trace back to one sample, sequenced in a study of OX40 agonist ivuxolimab in advanced cancers. Library construction relied on the immunoSEQ multiplex PCR assay. The source is immuneACCESS, and TCRdb retained only in-frame sequences with V and J called. Part of the clones is not carried over; for the studies checked, unresolved V genes explain less than half of this, and the remainder is unexplained. For this sample the table gives about 77,000 clones, of which 83% were detected only once. The ten most abundant clones make up 0.76% of the sample. Source: CD4+ or CD8+ T cells sorted from blood, taken in a trial of the OX40 agonist ivuxolimab. The source is an adult with an advanced solid tumor such as melanoma, head and neck, liver or kidney cancer.

For this clone: The junction and the germline gene differ at one end; a read error may be behind it. V usage is TRBV2 and J usage is TRBJ2-7, with D possibly TRBD1 on 6 matching bases. CDR1 is SNHLY, CDR2 FYNNEI, per germline. The CDR3 is made up of 14 amino acids. The CDR3 loop is CASREGAGAYEQYF. In DNA form, the CDR3 reads TGTGCCAGCAGAGAAGGGGCAGGGGCCTACGAGCAGTACTTC.

V gene TRBV4-2 combines with J gene TRBJ2-1, with 8 bases aligning to TRBD2. Germline CDR1 is LGHNA and CDR2 is YNFKEQ. Trimming at V came to 3 bases and at J to 4 bases, leaving 8 bases not matched to a gene. The CDR3 is 16 residues long. CDR3 loop: CASSQGGLGSYNEQFF. The CDR3, as DNA: TGTGCCAGCAGCCAGGGGGGACTAGGGTCTTACAATGAGCAGTTCTTC.

The genes are TRBV7-9 and TRBJ1-4, with D uncertain. With 3 bases removed from V and 4 bases from J, the gap between germline ends came to 15 bases. The germline CDR1 and CDR2 sequences are SEHNR and FQNEAQ (reference sequence). The CDR3 is 16 amino acids. The CDR3 sequence: CASSFLPPALNEKLFF. The CDR3 nucleotides read TGTGCCAGCAGCTTTCTACCGCCAGCCCTTAATGAAAAACTGTTTTTT.

This chain uses TRBV18 with TRBJ1-1; D gene unclear. Trimming took 5 bases from V and 7 from J, leaving 8 bases between them. Germline CDR1 and CDR2: KGHSH and LQKENI. CDR3 length equals 11 residues. The CDR3 sequence is CASSGQNEAFF. CDR3 in DNA: TGTGCCAGCTCAGGGCAAAATGAAGCTTTCTTT.

The chain couples TRBV7-6 to TRBJ2-7, with D possibly TRBD2 on 6 matching bases. The CDR3 is 16 amino acids. Trimming took off 5 bases at V and 5 bases at J, with 22 bases between the two ends. Per the germline V gene, CDR1 is SGHVS and CDR2 is FNYEAQ. The CDR3 here is CASSPKTRAGSHEQYF. As DNA, the CDR3 is TGTGCCAGCAGCCCCAAGACTAGGGCAGGGTCCCACGAGCAGTACTTC.

CDR3: CASSRTSGAYEQYF. CDR3 DNA sequence: TGTGCCAGTAGTCGGACTAGCGGAGCCTACGAGCAGTACTTC. The chain links TRBV19 to TRBJ2-7, with TRBD2 matching over 10 bases. CDR3 size: 14 residues. Germline V gene lookup returns CDR1 LNHDA and CDR2 SQIVND (reference sequence). V trimming: 5 bases; J trimming: 2 bases; junction bases outside the gene matches: 3.

J is TRBJ1-2 and V is TRBV5-8; no reliable D call. Per the germline V gene, CDR1 is SGHTS and CDR2 is YDEGEE. The CDR3 extends over 14 amino acids. Trimming took 5 bases from V and 6 from J, leaving 17 bases between them. Written as DNA, the CDR3 is TGTGCCAGCAGTGCCGGATACTATACCGATGGCTACACCTTC. Its protein product is CASSAGYYTDGYTF.

The J gene is TRBJ2-7, the V gene TRBV11-3; D is ambiguous. Germline CDR1 is SGHNT and CDR2 is YENEEA. Trimming took 1 base from V and 0 from J, leaving 10 bases between them. This CDR3 spans 15 amino acids. CDR3 sequence reads: CASSLVPVSSYEQYF. The DNA of the CDR3 is TGTGCCAGCAGCTTAGTGCCGGTTAGCTCCTACGAGCAGTACTTC.

The chain is built from TRBV7-6 and TRBJ2-5, with D possibly matching TRBD2 (5 bases). The CDR3 runs 14 residues. Germline CDR1 is SGHVS and CDR2 is FNYEAQ. The V gene lost 2 bases and the J gene lost 5 bases, with 12 bases spanning the gap. In DNA form, the CDR3 reads TGTGCCAGCAGCTTATCGGGCAGGAGGGAGACCCAGTACTTC. This encodes CASSLSGRRETQYF. Full variable domain (rest looked up from reference TRBV7-6 and TRBJ2-5): GAGVSQSPRYKVTKRGQDVALRCDPISGHVSLYWYRQALGQGPEFLTYFNYEAQQDKSGLPNDRFSAERPEGSISTLTIQRTEQRDSAMYRCASSLSGRRETQYFGPGTRLLVL.